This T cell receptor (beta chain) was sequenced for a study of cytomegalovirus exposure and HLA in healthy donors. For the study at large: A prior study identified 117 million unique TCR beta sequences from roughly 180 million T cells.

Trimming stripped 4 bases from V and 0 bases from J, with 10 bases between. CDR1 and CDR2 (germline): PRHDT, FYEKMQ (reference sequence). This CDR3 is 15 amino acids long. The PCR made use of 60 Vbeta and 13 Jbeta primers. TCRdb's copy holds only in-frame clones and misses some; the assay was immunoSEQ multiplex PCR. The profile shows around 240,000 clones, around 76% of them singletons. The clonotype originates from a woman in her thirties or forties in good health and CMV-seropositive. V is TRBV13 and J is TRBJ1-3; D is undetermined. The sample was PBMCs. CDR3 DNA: TGTGCCAGCAGCTCCATCCTAAGCTCTGGAAACACCATATATTTT. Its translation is CASSSILSSGNTIYF.